The 19 T cell receptor beta chains below all came from one sample that was sequenced in a study of blood T cell repertoires in COVID-19. Measured with immunoSEQ multiplex PCR; TCRdb has only the in-frame clones, and not every one. The table has hundreds of thousands of clones, nearly 90% seen once. Sequenced sample: PBMCs or T cells enriched from blood (not recorded which). The receptors originated from a woman under 30 who had been exposed to COVID-19.

This CDR3 is CASSKQGAMRGYTF. Written as DNA, the CDR3 is TGTGCCAGCAGTAAGCAGGGGGCGATGAGAGGCTACACCTTC. J is TRBJ1-2 and V is TRBV28; the match to TRBD1 covers 8 bases. The V and J ends lost 5 bases and 8 bases, in that order; junction bases with no gene match: 10. This CDR3 comprises 14 residues. Germline values: CDR1 MDHEN, CDR2 SYDVKM.

The table lists this clone with a count of one. The chain couples TRBV5-8 to TRBJ2-5, with D perhaps TRBD1 (5 bases). The germline V and J ends were trimmed by 5 bases and 5 bases, with 13 bases remaining between them. The CDR3 runs to 13 residues. Per the germline V gene, CDR1 is SGHTS and CDR2 is YDEGEE. CDR3 region: CASRYRGTETQYF. CDR3 nucleotides: TGTGCCAGCAGATATAGGGGTACGGAGACCCAGTACTTC.

The rearrangement joins TRBV14 to TRBJ2-1, with D possibly TRBD2 on 5 matching bases. Trimming removed 5 bases at V and 4 bases at J, with 21 bases between. Germline CDR1 and CDR2: SGHDN and FVKESK. There are 17 residues in the CDR3. The CDR3 sequence is CASSSFGGSGNYNEQFF. In DNA, the CDR3 is TGTGCCAGCAGCAGTTTTGGCGGGTCCGGTAATTACAATGAGCAGTTCTTC.

This rearrangement joins TRBV19 to TRBJ2-7; D gene unclear. This CDR3 is built from 11 residues. V was pared by 6 bases and J by 5 bases, with 8 bases between. CDR1 is LNHDA, CDR2 SQIVND, per germline (reference sequence). CDR3 amino acids: CASRNMDEQYF. The DNA for the CDR3 is TGTGCCAGTAGGAACATGGACGAGCAGTACTTC.

V gene TRBV28 combines with J gene TRBJ2-2; tentative D call: TRBD1 (6 bases). This CDR3 region has 15 residues. The V gene lost 1 base and the J gene lost 5 bases, with 11 bases spanning the gap. CDR1 and CDR2 (germline): MDHEN, SYDVKM. In DNA form, the CDR3 reads TGTGCCAGCAGTTTATTTAACAGGGTGACCGGGGAGCTGTTTTTT. Translated: CASSLFNRVTGELFF.

This rearrangement joins TRBV14 to TRBJ2-7; tentative D call: TRBD1 (6 bases). Germline CDR1 reads SGHDN; CDR2 reads FVKESK. Trimming left V 3 bases short and J 0 bases short, with 9 bases between. The CDR3 has 14 residues. This CDR3 reads CASSQSGVSYEQYF. CDR3 coding DNA: TGTGCCAGCAGCCAGTCAGGGGTCTCCTACGAGCAGTACTTC.

This rearrangement joins TRBV20-1 to TRBJ2-1; D is perhaps TRBD2 (5 bases). V was clipped by 3 bases and J by 14 bases, with 17 bases between them. This CDR3 region has 12 residues. Per germline, CDR1 DFQATT and CDR2 SNEGSKA (reference sequence). CDR3 coding DNA: TGCAGTGCTAGTTCCCCTGGGGAGTATGAGTTCTTC. It specifies CSASSPGEYEFF.

The CDR3 sequence is CASSTRGQGRVQETQYF. In nucleotides, the CDR3 is TGTGCCAGCAGCACCCGGGGACAGGGAAGGGTCCAAGAGACCCAGTACTTC. V gene TRBV7-8 combines with J gene TRBJ2-5; TRBD1 matches at 9 bases. This CDR3 has 17 amino acids. J gave up 1 base and V 5 bases, and 11 bases lay outside the gene matches. Germline assignment: CDR1 SGHVS and CDR2 FQNEAQ.

The chain has TRBV7-2 and TRBJ2-3, with 13 nucleotides matching TRBD2. With 7 bases clipped from V and 3 bases from J, the junction kept 7 bases outside the gene matches. Germline CDR1 SGHTA, CDR2 FQGNSA. This CDR3 comprises 16 residues. The CDR3 coding sequence is TGTGCCAGCACACTAGCGGGAGGGCCGGGGACAGATACGCAGTATTTT. Its translation is CASTLAGGPGTDTQYF.

The genes are TRBV7-9 and TRBJ2-5; TRBD2 aligns across 8 bases. With 3 bases clipped from V and 4 bases from J, the junction kept 4 bases outside the gene matches. Germline assignment: CDR1 SEHNR and CDR2 FQNEAQ (reference sequence). The CDR3 totals 14 residues. The DNA for the CDR3 is TGTGCCAGCAGCTTCAGCGGGGGTGGAGAGACCCAGTACTTC. Encoded protein: CASSFSGGGETQYF.

The rearrangement joins TRBV10-3 to TRBJ1-3; D unresolved. CDR1 is ENHRY and CDR2 is SYGVKD in the germline V gene. The CDR3 has 15 residues. V shed 2 bases and J shed 0 bases, with 8 bases lying between them. The CDR3 bases are TGTGCCATCAGTGAGCGCGGGAACTCTGGAAACACCATATATTTT. Amino acids: CAISERGNSGNTIYF.

The chain links TRBV3-1 (or the pseudogene TRBV3-2) to TRBJ2-1; maybe TRBD2 (5 bases). Germline V gene data show CDR1 as LGHDT and CDR2 as YNNKEL (reference sequence). CDR3 size: 14 residues. V lost 1 base and J 4 bases, leaving 8 bases between the germline ends. The CDR3 nucleotides read TGTGCCAGCAGCCAAGCTCCGGGGTACAATGAGCAGTTCTTC. It yields the protein CASSQAPGYNEQFF.

This clone turned up a few times. The chain links TRBV4-1 to TRBJ2-5; 9 nucleotides line up with TRBD2. CDR1 and CDR2 (germline): MGHRA, YSYEKL. V gave up 4 bases and J gave up 2 bases; unmatched junction bases: 8. The CDR3 runs to 16 residues. CDR3: CASSPVPGLAQETQYF. CDR3 nucleotide sequence: TGCGCCAGCAGCCCAGTCCCTGGACTAGCGCAAGAGACCCAGTACTTC.

The chain employs TRBV11-3 and TRBJ2-1; D gene ambiguous. Trimming shortened V by 0 bases and J by 1 base, and 7 bases separated the two germline ends. The CDR3 has 15 residues. Germline loops: CDR1 SGHNT, CDR2 YENEEA. CDR3 in DNA: TGTGCCAGCAGCTTAGATCCCTTATCCTACAATGAGCAGTTCTTC. Its translation is CASSLDPLSYNEQFF.

The chain recombines TRBV19 with TRBJ1-1; weak D call: TRBD1 (5 bases). The CDR3 sequence is 14 residues long. The germline V gene encodes CDR1 LNHDA and CDR2 SQIVND (reference sequence). V dropped 10 bases and J dropped 4 bases, with 19 bases sitting between them. CDR3 sequence reads: CAKRLRGSGTEAFF. The CDR3 coding sequence is TGTGCCAAGCGCCTAAGGGGCTCAGGCACTGAAGCTTTCTTT.

J is TRBJ2-5 and V is TRBV25-1; tentatively, D is TRBD2 (7 bases). The germline V gene has CDR1 MGHDK and CDR2 SYGVNS. V shed 3 bases and J shed 1 base, with 12 bases lying between them. This CDR3 is 15 amino acids long. In DNA form, the CDR3 reads TGTGCCAGCAGTGATAGGGGGGGGGTCCAAGAGACCCAGTACTTC. This encodes CASSDRGGVQETQYF.

The chain combines TRBV9 with TRBJ2-7; possible D gene TRBD1, 6 bases. Trimming removed 0 bases from V and 2 bases from J, with 9 bases in between. The germline CDR1 and CDR2 sequences are SGDLS and YYNGEE. The CDR3 runs 14 residues. The CDR3 here is CASSVGGPPYEQYF. The CDR3 DNA reads as TGTGCCAGCAGCGTAGGGGGGCCACCCTACGAGCAGTACTTC.

The chain couples TRBV4-2 to TRBJ2-7; D is unresolved. CDR1 and CDR2 (germline): LGHNA, YNFKEQ. CDR3 length: 12 residues. The V end lost 0 bases, the J end lost 5 bases, and 5 bases lay between the germline ends. CDR3 sequence reads: CASSQDLHEQYF. CDR3 bases: TGTGCCAGCAGCCAAGATCTCCACGAGCAGTACTTC.

The rearrangement uses TRBV18 and TRBJ2-6; a weak D match, TRBD1 (6 bases). The CDR3 loop spans 16 amino acids. The V end lost 3 bases, the J end lost 4 bases, and 13 bases lay between the germline ends. Germline V gives CDR1 KGHSH, CDR2 LQKENI. The CDR3 protein is CASSPEQGSGANVLTF. CDR3 nucleotide sequence: TGTGCCAGCTCACCGGAACAGGGATCCGGGGCCAACGTCCTGACTTTC.